A single sample gave rise to the 6 T cell receptor beta chains below, sequenced in a study of Ad26.COV2.S vaccination and SARS-CoV-2 variants. As for treatment: some 20 received Ad26.COV2.S at low or high dose, single or two shots; about 5 received placebo; per-sample allocation not given. Sample collection was performed on day 63 after the first vaccine or placebo injection. Data came from immunoSEQ multiplex PCR; TCRdb stores just in-frame clones and leaves some out. The sample consists of a few hundred thousand clones, 80% to 90% of them appearing once. The sequenced sample was peripheral blood, obtained in a trial of Ad26.COV2.S vaccine versus placebo. These receptor sequences come from a person aged 18 to 59 who received the Ad26.COV2.S COVID-19 vaccine or a placebo.

The CDR3 sequence is CASSPGPSSSYNEQFF. The DNA for the CDR3 is TGCGCCAGCAGCCCTGGACCGAGTAGCTCCTACAATGAGCAGTTCTTC. The chain combines TRBV4-1 with TRBJ2-1; D is unresolved. The length of the CDR3 is 16 residues. Germline V CDR1 and CDR2: MGHRA, YSYEKL. V was clipped by 4 bases and J by 0 bases, with 13 bases between them.

The V call is TRBV5-6, the J call TRBJ2-5, with D unresolved. The CDR3 sequence is 12 residues long. Germline CDR1 SGHDT, CDR2 YYEEEE. V lost 4 bases to trimming and J lost 5 bases, with 9 bases between them. The CDR3 spells CASSPVGETQYF. The CDR3 DNA is TGTGCCAGCAGCCCGGTCGGGGAGACCCAGTACTTC.

The V gene is TRBV5-1, the J gene TRBJ2-2; no reliable D call. This CDR3 has 11 residues. Germline V gene data show CDR1 as SGHRS and CDR2 as YFSETQ. Trimming took off 3 bases at V and 4 bases at J, with 1 base between the two ends. CDR3 residues: CASSSTGELFF. DNA of the CDR3: TGCGCCAGCAGCTCCACCGGGGAGCTGTTTTTT.

The genes are TRBV6-2 or TRBV6-3 and TRBJ2-5, with 13 bases that match TRBD2. Losses at the gene ends were 5 bases for V and 1 base for J; bases not matched to a gene: 13. CDR1 MNHEY and CDR2 SVGEGT come from the germline V gene. This CDR3 has 19 amino acids. The CDR3 coding sequence is TGTGCCAGCAGTCCATCGGCCCGACTAGCGGGGGGCCTCCAAGAGACCCAGTACTTC. Translation: CASSPSARLAGGLQETQYF.

The gene calls are TRBV29-1 and TRBJ1-3; possible D gene TRBD1, 5 bases. The germline V gene encodes CDR1 SQVTM and CDR2 ANQGSEA. The CDR3 spans 14 residues. V was clipped by 4 bases and J by 0 bases, with 10 bases between them. CDR3 DNA: TGCAGCGTTGTGGGGGGTAGCTCTGGAAACACCATATATTTT. It translates to CSVVGGSSGNTIYF.

This clone was seen only a few times. CDR3 protein: CAITSGIDQPQHF. The CDR3 DNA is TGTGCCATCACGTCGGGGATCGATCAGCCCCAGCATTTT. The rearrangement links TRBV10-3 to TRBJ1-5, with no clear D. The CDR3 runs 13 residues. The germline V and J ends were trimmed by 7 bases and 5 bases, with 12 bases remaining between them. Germline lookup yields CDR1 ENHRY and CDR2 SYGVKD.